The 30 T cell receptor beta chains reported below all come from one sample, sequenced in a study of T-cell reconstitution after alpha-beta-depleted transplantation in children. Preparation of the TCRbeta library involved a method that used unique molecular identifiers. TCRdb reanalysed the PCR reads using MiXCR and keeps one entry per CDR3 protein. Of more than 200,000 distinct CDR3 sequences listed, approximately 24% are singletons. The sequencing here drew on PBMCs, mostly from graft donor cells, taken 360 days after TCRalphabeta/CD19-depleted stem cell transplant. These receptors all come from a female patient aged 2-9 years who had a stem cell transplant for congenital amegakaryocytic thrombocytopenia, so the T cells may come from the graft donor.

There are a few counts of this clonotype. V gene TRBV7-9 combines with J gene TRBJ1-2; the match to TRBD1 covers 9 bases. This CDR3 has 13 amino acids. CDR1 is SEHNR and CDR2 is FQNEAQ in the germline V gene (reference sequence). The V segment lost 5 bases and the J segment 4 bases; nucleotides outside the gene matches: 2. The CDR3 spells CASSQDRGYGYTF. The CDR3 region has the DNA TGTGCCAGCAGCCAGGACAGGGGCTATGGCTACACCTTC.

This clonotype was detected a few times. The chain has TRBV20-1 and TRBJ2-3, with 7 bases matching TRBD2. The CDR3 covers 13 residues. The J segment lost 6 bases and the V segment lost 5 bases, leaving 8 bases of the junction unmatched. From germline, CDR1 is DFQATT and CDR2 SNEGSKA (reference sequence). The CDR3 nucleotides read TGCAGTGCTGAGGCCGGGACTACTGATACGCAGTATTTT. Its protein is CSAEAGTTDTQYF.

This clonotype was observed a few times. This chain links TRBV4-3 with TRBJ2-7, with TRBD2 matching 7 bases. This CDR3 has 16 amino acids. J was trimmed by 2 bases and V by 0 bases; bases with no gene match: 7. Per germline, CDR1 LGHNA and CDR2 YSLEER. CDR3: CASSQDAGAGPYEQYF. The CDR3 DNA sequence: TGCGCCAGCAGCCAAGATGCGGGAGCAGGCCCCTACGAGCAGTACTTC.

This chain links TRBV5-1 with TRBJ2-7, with D possibly matching TRBD1 (7 bases). CDR3 length: 14 amino acids. Germline loops: CDR1 SGHRS, CDR2 YFSETQ. The germline V and J ends were trimmed by 0 bases and 7 bases, with 14 bases remaining between them. The chain's CDR3 is CASSLGRQGLEQYF. CDR3 DNA sequence: TGCGCCAGCAGCTTGGGGAGACAGGGACTTGAGCAGTACTTC.

Comment on this clonotype: One end of the junction does not line up with germline, which may come from a read error. The chain is built from TRBV6-5 and TRBJ1-2, with TRBD1 matching over 10 bases. The CDR3 consists of 15 residues. Germline CDR1 MNHEY, CDR2 SVGAGI. DNA for the CDR3: TGTGCCAGCAGTTACCGGTTCCGGGACAGGGGTTTCGTTTCCTTC. It yields the protein CASSYRFRDRGFVSF.

V is TRBV5-1 and J is TRBJ2-1; the match to TRBD2 covers 9 bases. The length of the CDR3 is 15 residues. CDR1 SGHRS and CDR2 YFSETQ come from the germline V gene. Trimming cost V 1 base and J 4 bases; bases outside gene matches: 3. The CDR3 sequence: CASSLMSGGYNEQFF. In DNA, the CDR3 is TGCGCCAGCAGCTTGATGAGCGGGGGGTACAATGAGCAGTTCTTC.

CDR3 in amino acids: CASSSARTGGSYEQYF. CDR3 sequence (DNA): TGCGCCAGCAGCTCGGCCCGGACAGGGGGATCCTACGAGCAGTACTTC. The chain employs TRBV5-1 and TRBJ2-7, with TRBD1 matching over 10 bases. Germline loops: CDR1 SGHRS, CDR2 YFSETQ. This CDR3 spans 16 amino acids. The V gene end was trimmed by 3 bases and the J gene end by 1 base; junction bases not matched to a gene: 7.

For the CDR3, the DNA is TGTGCCAGCATCGGCGCGGGAGGCCTCTCGAACAATGAGCAGTTCTTC. Its protein is CASIGAGGLSNNEQFF. This chain links TRBV7-8 with TRBJ2-1, with 8 nucleotides matching TRBD2. This CDR3 is built from 16 residues. V dropped 7 bases and J dropped 5; count of bases not matched to a gene: 13. Germline V CDR1 and CDR2: SGHVS, FQNEAQ.

This clonotype showed up just a few times. J is TRBJ1-1 and V is TRBV20-1; D gene unclear. From germline, CDR1 is DFQATT and CDR2 SNEGSKA (reference sequence). The CDR3 is 12 amino acids. DNA of the CDR3: TGCAGGCCGGGGTCGGGGTTGATTGAAGCTTTCTTT. Protein: CRPGSGLIEAFF.

This chain uses TRBV5-6 with TRBJ2-7, with 11 bases matching TRBD2. With V trimmed by 3 bases and J by 5 bases, 16 bases remained unmatched. This CDR3 has 18 amino acids. Germline V gene sequence: CDR1 SGHDT, CDR2 YYEEEE. CDR3 loop: CASSSQGTSGLRQHEQYF. The CDR3 nucleotides read TGTGCCAGCAGCTCTCAGGGGACTAGCGGTCTCAGACAGCACGAGCAGTACTTC.

V usage is TRBV19 and J usage is TRBJ1-1; no definite D call. Between the trimmed V and J ends, which lost 6 bases and 4 bases, there was a span of 12 bases. This CDR3 is 13 amino acids long. Germline V CDR1 and CDR2: LNHDA, SQIVND (reference sequence). The CDR3 loop reads CASSKGWSTEAFF. The CDR3 bases are TGTGCCAGTAGCAAGGGATGGAGCACTGAAGCTTTCTTT.

This chain joins TRBV4-3 and TRBJ1-3, with unresolved D. Trimming pared 3 bases from V and 4 bases from J, leaving 10 bases between. This CDR3 region has 14 residues. Germline V gives CDR1 LGHNA, CDR2 YSLEER. In DNA, the CDR3 is TGCGCCAGCAGCCAGGCCAGAAGCGGAAACACCATATATTTT. This encodes CASSQARSGNTIYF.

This clonotype has only a few counts. The CDR3 region has the DNA TGCGCCAGCAGCCGAGGACAGGGGCCTAGCACAGATACGCAGTATTTT. Protein sequence: CASSRGQGPSTDTQYF. V gene TRBV5-1 combines with J gene TRBJ2-3, with TRBD1 matching 9 bases. The germline gives CDR1 SGHRS, CDR2 YFSETQ. The CDR3 is made up of 16 amino acids. The V and J ends lost 4 bases and 0 bases, in that order; junction bases with no gene match: 6.

The chain has TRBV2 and TRBJ2-2, with D possibly TRBD2 on 6 matching bases. Germline lookup yields CDR1 SNHLY and CDR2 FYNNEI. V lost 4 bases and J 5 bases, leaving 11 bases between the germline ends. There are 14 residues in the CDR3. The CDR3 is CASSAGLGTGELFF. The CDR3 coding sequence is TGTGCCAGCAGTGCGGGACTTGGTACCGGGGAGCTGTTTTTT.

This clonotype was counted only a few times. The chain uses TRBV10-3 and TRBJ2-3; D is unclear. Trimming left V 7 bases short and J 2 bases short, with 10 bases between. Looked up from germline, CDR1 is ENHRY and CDR2 is SYGVKD. The CDR3 runs to 13 residues. The CDR3 spells CAIMATDTDTQYF. The CDR3 bases are TGTGCCATCATGGCCACAGACACAGATACGCAGTATTTT.

V and J are TRBV10-2 and TRBJ2-5, with TRBD2 identical over 9 bases. Germline V gives CDR1 WSHSY, CDR2 SAAADI. The CDR3 spans 14 residues. J was trimmed by 5 bases and V by 5 bases; bases with no gene match: 6. CDR3 sequence (DNA): TGCGCCAGCAGTTTAGCGGGAGCCCCTGAGACCCAGTACTTC. Encoded protein: CASSLAGAPETQYF.

This clonotype was counted only a few times. The CDR3 nucleotides read TGTGCCAGCAGTTTAGGTTGGCGGATGAACACTGAAGCTTTCTTT. This sequence encodes CASSLGWRMNTEAFF. V and J are TRBV28 and TRBJ1-1; no clear D. Germline V lookup: CDR1 MDHEN, CDR2 SYDVKM. This CDR3 has 15 amino acids. V was shortened by 2 bases and J by 0 bases, with 10 bases between the two germline ends.

The chain recombines TRBV24-1 with TRBJ2-5, with D hard to call. V was shortened by 9 bases and J by 2 bases, with 15 bases between the two germline ends. Germline-derived CDR1 and CDR2 are KGHDR and SFDVKD. CDR3 length equals 14 residues. CDR3 sequence reads: CATAPTAKQETQYF. The CDR3 DNA reads as TGTGCCACCGCCCCCACGGCCAAACAAGAGACCCAGTACTTC.

The sample holds a few counts of this clonotype. The chain employs TRBV7-9 and TRBJ1-1, with 7 bases that match TRBD1. This CDR3 is built from 15 residues. CDR1 is SEHNR, CDR2 FQNEAQ, per germline (reference sequence). Germline trimming cut 5 bases from V and 2 bases from J; bases unmatched to any gene: 8. The CDR3 nucleotides are TGTGCCAGCAGCCCTAGGGACAGAATCAACACTGAAGCTTTCTTT. Translating gives CASSPRDRINTEAFF.

This clonotype showed up just a few times. The chain joins TRBV29-1 to TRBJ1-4; D is ambiguous. The CDR3 spans 13 residues. Trimming cost V 5 bases and J 0 bases, with 7 bases left between them. Germline V gene lookup returns CDR1 SQVTM and CDR2 ANQGSEA. CDR3 sequence: CSVITSTNEKLFF. The DNA for the CDR3 is TGCAGCGTTATAACGTCAACTAATGAAAAACTGTTTTTT.

This clonotype was detected only a few times. The J gene is TRBJ2-5, the V gene TRBV20-1; D is tentatively TRBD1 or TRBD2 (6 bases each). V was trimmed by 8 bases and J by 7 bases, leaving 20 bases between them. The CDR3 is made up of 13 amino acids. CDR1 DFQATT and CDR2 SNEGSKA come from the germline V gene (reference sequence). CDR3 DNA: TGCAGTCCTTTAGGAAGGGGGGCCGGGACCCAGTACTTC. It encodes CSPLGRGAGTQYF.

This clonotype has more than one count but fewer than ten. The rearrangement joins TRBV5-6 to TRBJ2-3; 10 bases are shared with TRBD1. The V gene end was trimmed by 3 bases and the J gene end by 4 bases; junction bases not matched to a gene: 5. Germline CDR1 reads SGHDT; CDR2 reads YYEEEE. The CDR3 consists of 15 residues. CDR3 nucleotides: TGTGCCAGCAGCTCCGGGACAGGGGATTCAGATACGCAGTATTTT. Protein sequence: CASSSGTGDSDTQYF.

V usage is TRBV4-1 and J usage is TRBJ1-4; D unresolved. Germline CDR1 MGHRA, CDR2 YSYEKL. This CDR3 spans 13 amino acids. Deletions cut 6 bases from V and 4 bases from J, with 9 bases between. The CDR3 nucleotides are TGCGCCAGCAGTGTAAGGATTAATGAAAAACTGTTTTTT. Translated: CASSVRINEKLFF.

This clonotype occurred many times. The rearrangement uses TRBV4-1 and TRBJ2-3; D is possibly TRBD2 (5 bases). Germline V lookup: CDR1 MGHRA, CDR2 YSYEKL. V lost 4 bases and J lost 3, with 17 bases in between. The CDR3 has 16 amino acids. The DNA of the CDR3 is TGCGCCAGCAGCCCAGAAGATGGGAGAGGGACAGATACGCAGTATTTT. It yields the protein CASSPEDGRGTDTQYF.

The chain uses TRBV15 and TRBJ2-1; 9 nucleotides align to TRBD2. Looked up from germline, CDR1 is LNHNV and CDR2 is YYDKDF (reference sequence). This CDR3 contains 18 residues. V dropped 2 bases and J dropped 4; count of bases not matched to a gene: 12. CDR3 loop: CATSRHISGSRLYNEQFF. For the CDR3, the DNA is TGTGCCACCAGCAGACATATTAGCGGGAGTCGGTTATACAATGAGCAGTTCTTC.

V usage is TRBV25-1 and J usage is TRBJ2-7, with TRBD2 matching 10 bases. This CDR3 has 16 residues. CDR1 and CDR2 from the germline V gene are MGHDK and SYGVNS. The V segment lost 2 bases and the J segment 3 bases; nucleotides outside the gene matches: 7. The CDR3 here is CASSERSLAGFYEQYF. As DNA, the CDR3 is TGTGCCAGCAGTGAACGATCACTAGCGGGATTCTACGAGCAGTACTTC.

The rearrangement joins TRBV5-1 to TRBJ1-2, with D hard to call. The CDR3 sequence is 13 residues long. Per the germline V gene, CDR1 is SGHRS and CDR2 is YFSETQ. V dropped 4 bases and J dropped 7 bases, with 14 bases sitting between them. The chain's CDR3 is CASSLGIRSGYTF. Here the CDR3 DNA reads TGCGCCAGCAGCCTAGGGATCCGTTCTGGCTACACCTTC.

With regard to this clonotype: Being one base from a much bigger clone, this may be a read error. The chain employs TRBV5-1 and TRBJ2-3; D is uncertain. Looked up from germline, CDR1 is SGHRS and CDR2 is YFSETQ. Trimming pared 1 base from V and 7 bases from J, leaving 10 bases between. The CDR3 sequence is 13 residues long. CDR3 sequence reads: CASSLRLGHTQYF. The CDR3 DNA sequence: TGCGCCAGCAGCTTGCGGCTCGGTCATACGCAGTATTTT.

The sample holds a few counts of this clonotype. This rearrangement joins TRBV25-1 to TRBJ2-7; D is perhaps TRBD2 (5 bases). Between the trimmed V and J ends, which lost 4 bases and 6 bases, there was a span of 10 bases. Germline V gene sequence: CDR1 MGHDK, CDR2 SYGVNS. This CDR3 is built from 12 residues. The CDR3 sequence is CASSGPAGEQYF. DNA of the CDR3: TGTGCCAGCAGTGGTCCCGCGGGCGAGCAGTACTTC.

The genes are TRBV12-3 or TRBV12-4 and TRBJ2-7; a possible D gene is TRBD2 (6 bases). The ends were cut back, 6 bases at V and 7 bases at J, with 16 bases in the middle. This CDR3 contains 13 residues. The CDR3 DNA sequence: TGTGCCAGCAGCCCACCGGGACTCTTTGAGCAGTACTTC. It translates to CASSPPGLFEQYF.